The clone carrying this T cell receptor (beta chain) was picked up many times. Its antigen is currently unknown. This CDR3 comprises 16 residues. V was clipped by 5 bases and J by 3 bases; unmatched bases: 12. Germline V lookup: CDR1 MNHEY, CDR2 SVGAGI. This record belongs to a study of T-cell reconstitution after alpha-beta-depleted transplantation in children. The study's findings and limits: Hyperexpanded clones declined; after one year, newly produced T cells mostly supplied diversity. Surviving thymic progenitors and recipient T cells were the source of high TCRbeta diversity at day 60 in some patients. Expanded graft clones numbering several hundred reportedly gave rise to alpha-beta T cells about two months after transplant.

Researchers prepared the TCRbeta library using unique molecular identifiers, the study reports. TCRdb analysed the PCR reads with MiXCR anew, one entry per CDR3 protein. The sample includes some 15,000 distinct CDR3 sequences, over 5% of them seen just once. This sequence was found in a boy younger than 18 with acute lymphoblastic leukemia, due to receive a stem cell transplant. The V gene is TRBV6-5, the J gene TRBJ1-2; 7 bases map to TRBD1. The sequenced sample was PBMCs, obtained before TCRalphabeta/CD19-depleted stem cell transplant. CDR3 sequence (DNA): TGTGCCAGCAGTCCCAGGGGGGGCAGCTATTACTATGGCTACACCTTC. Translation gives CASSPRGGSYYYGYTF.